The source of this T cell receptor (beta chain) is a study of T cells in Graves' hyperthyroidism and ophthalmopathy. The ends were cut back, 4 bases at V and 4 bases at J, with 5 bases in the middle. CDR1 and CDR2 from the germline V gene are SQVTM and ANQGSEA. The CDR3 runs 11 residues. Amplification yielded TCR beta CDR3 regions, with RNA transcripts as the source. A set of HTBI primers served as the primers for a first-round RT-PCR of the TCR CDR3. MiXCR was run by TCRdb on the multiplex PCR reads, yielding one entry per CDR3 protein. The table lists roughly 260,000 distinct CDR3 sequences, approximately 14% of them singletons, with 13% in the top ten.

The sequence was collected from a woman in her forties with Graves' hyperthyroidism that later progressed to Graves' ophthalmopathy. The chain employs TRBV29-1 and TRBJ1-3; unclear D gene. The sequenced sample consisted of blood. CDR3 in amino acids: CSVGRGNTIYF. In DNA, the CDR3 is TGCAGCGTTGGGAGGGGAAACACCATATATTTT.